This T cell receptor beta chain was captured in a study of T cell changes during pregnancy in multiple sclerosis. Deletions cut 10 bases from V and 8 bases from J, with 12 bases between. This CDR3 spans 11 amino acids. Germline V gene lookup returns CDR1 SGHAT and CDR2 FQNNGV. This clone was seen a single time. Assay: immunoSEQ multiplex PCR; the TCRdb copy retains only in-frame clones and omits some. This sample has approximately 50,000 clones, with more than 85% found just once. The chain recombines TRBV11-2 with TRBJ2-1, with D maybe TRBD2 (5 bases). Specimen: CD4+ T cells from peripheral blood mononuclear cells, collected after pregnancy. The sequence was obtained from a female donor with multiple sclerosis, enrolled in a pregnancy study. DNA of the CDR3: TGTGCCACCGGAGGTTACTATGAGCAGTTCTTC. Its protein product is CATGGYYEQFF.